Listed here are 2 T cell receptor beta chains from one sample, sequenced in a study of T cell repertoires in cytomegalovirus infection. One entry per CDR3 protein, called by TCRdb with MiXCR from the reads. The repertoire holds roughly 200,000 distinct CDR3 sequences, 38% seen once, with 55% to 70% in the top ten. Their antigens remain unidentified. This specimen was CD8+ T cells from cultured PBMCs, taken from culture after CMV antigen stimulation. The receptor set was obtained from a human donor in good health (CMV status not recorded). Some clones in this sample may be carry-over from other donors' samples.

The chain uses TRBV20-1 and TRBJ2-3; D call uncertain. Germline CDR1 is DFQATT and CDR2 is SNEGSKA (reference sequence). The CDR3 runs 13 residues. V gave up 0 bases and J gave up 2 bases, with 6 bases separating them. CDR3 sequence: CSARDLATDTQYF. In DNA, the CDR3 is TGCAGTGCTAGAGATCTTGCCACAGATACGCAGTATTTT.

This chain joins TRBV12-5 and TRBJ1-1; D unresolved. The CDR3 consists of 13 residues. The germline CDR1 and CDR2 sequences are LGHNT and FRNRAP. V lost 1 base, J lost 6 bases, and 9 bases lay in between. CDR3 in DNA: TGTGCTAGTGGTTTGGCCCATCGGGCTGAAGCTTTCTTT. Amino acids: CASGLAHRAEAFF. The entire variable domain, with the rest obtained from reference TRBV12-5 and TRBJ1-1, is as follows: DARVTQTPRHKVTEMGQEVTMRCQPILGHNTVFWYRQTMMQGLELLAYFRNRAPLDDSGMPKDRFSAEMPDATLATLKIQPSEPRDSAVYFCASGLAHRAEAFFGQGTRLTVV.